These 7 T cell receptor beta chains came from one sample sequenced in a study of Ad26.COV2.S vaccination and SARS-CoV-2 variants. As for treatment: roughly 19 received Ad26.COV2.S at low or high dose, single or two shots; five or six received placebo; per-sample allocation not given. Day 63 after the first vaccine or placebo injection was the time point for sampling. The table came from immunoSEQ multiplex PCR; TCRdb's copy has only in-frame clones and leaves some out. The data show about 380,000 clones, roughly 80% seen once. Sequences were derived from peripheral blood, sampled in a trial of Ad26.COV2.S vaccine versus placebo. These receptors were obtained from a person between 18 and 65 years old who received the Ad26.COV2.S COVID-19 vaccine or a placebo.

The chain is built from TRBV19 and TRBJ1-4; D is unresolved. The CDR3 is 13 amino acids. Trimming left V 6 bases short and J 11 bases short, with 16 bases between. Germline CDR1 and CDR2: LNHDA and SQIVND (reference sequence). The CDR3 sequence is CASSFPGSEKLFF. CDR3 nucleotides: TGTGCCAGTAGCTTCCCCGGATCCGAGAAACTGTTTTTT.

This clone was counted once. The chain carries TRBV27 and TRBJ2-1; no reliable D call. The germline CDR1 and CDR2 sequences are MNHEY and SMNVEV (reference sequence). V dropped 8 bases and J dropped 1 base, with 9 bases sitting between them. The CDR3 consists of 13 residues. CDR3 bases: TGTGCCAGCTCCCTTGGGTCCTACAATGAGCAGTTCTTC. This codes for CASSLGSYNEQFF.

This clone has only a few counts. This chain joins TRBV6-6 and TRBJ1-6; TRBD1 might be the D (5 bases). Germline V gene lookup returns CDR1 MNHNY and CDR2 SVGAGI (reference sequence). V shed 0 bases and J shed 7 bases, with 10 bases lying between them. There are 15 residues in the CDR3. The CDR3: CASSYSGERNSPLHF. The DNA of the CDR3 is TGTGCCAGCAGTTACTCGGGGGAGAGGAATTCACCCCTCCACTTT.

This chain connects TRBV5-1 to TRBJ2-3, with D possibly being TRBD1 (5 bases). Trimming stripped 4 bases from V and 6 bases from J, with 9 bases between. CDR1 and CDR2 (germline): SGHRS, YFSETQ. CDR3 size: 12 residues. CDR3 loop: CASSTPGDTQYF. In DNA, the CDR3 is TGCGCCAGCAGCACCCCAGGGGATACGCAGTATTTT.

V is TRBV7-2 and J is TRBJ1-1; 10 bases are a match to TRBD1. The CDR3 covers 17 residues. Germline CDR1 SGHTA, CDR2 FQGNSA. J was trimmed by 3 bases and V by 5 bases; bases with no gene match: 12. CDR3 in amino acids: CASSPGLGTGDDTEAFF. For the CDR3, the DNA is TGTGCCAGCAGCCCAGGCCTTGGGACAGGGGACGACACTGAAGCTTTCTTT.

The chain couples TRBV7-9 to TRBJ1-1; 10 bases line up with TRBD1. J was trimmed by 4 bases and V by 6 bases; bases with no gene match: 5. The germline gives CDR1 SEHNR, CDR2 FQNEAQ (reference sequence). This CDR3 region has 14 residues. CDR3 bases: TGTGCCAGCAGGGAGACAGGGGGCGGCACTGAAGCTTTCTTT. As protein: CASRETGGGTEAFF.

The chain combines TRBV3-1 (or the pseudogene TRBV3-2) with TRBJ2-5, with a tentative D call TRBD2 (5 bases). CDR1 is LGHDT, CDR2 YNNKEL, per germline (reference sequence). The V and J ends lost 0 bases and 4 bases respectively, with 15 bases between them. The CDR3 extends over 16 amino acids. CDR3 loop: CASSQDLGERVETQYF. The CDR3 DNA reads as TGTGCCAGCAGCCAAGACCTCGGGGAGAGGGTAGAGACCCAGTACTTC.